What follows are 31 T cell receptor beta chains derived from one specimen sequenced in a study of cytomegalovirus exposure and HLA in healthy donors. Primers included in the PCR were 60 Vbeta and 13 Jbeta primers. Profiling relied on immunoSEQ multiplex PCR, and the TCRdb table lists in-frame clones only, not all of them. The sample shows about 130,000 clones, roughly 68% of them seen only once. Sequencing used PBMCs. The receptors here all came from a woman between 50 and 59 years old in good health and CMV-seropositive.

J is TRBJ2-3 and V is TRBV5-6; unclear D gene. V was clipped by 2 bases and J by 2 bases, with 6 bases between them. This CDR3 contains 13 residues. Germline loops: CDR1 SGHDT, CDR2 YYEEEE. Written as DNA, the CDR3 is TGTGCCAGCAGCTTCGGGTACACAGATACGCAGTATTTT. This gives the protein CASSFGYTDTQYF.

The chain is built from TRBV4-1 and TRBJ1-4, with a tentative D call TRBD1 (6 bases). The CDR3 is 14 amino acids. Germline V gives CDR1 MGHRA, CDR2 YSYEKL. V lost 4 bases and J 4 bases, leaving 10 bases between the germline ends. CDR3 DNA: TGCGCCAGCAGCCGGACAGTGTTTAATGAAAAACTGTTTTTT. Its protein product is CASSRTVFNEKLFF.

The chain employs TRBV11-3 and TRBJ2-5; 8 positions agree with TRBD2. The length of the CDR3 is 16 residues. The V gene's germline CDR1 is SGHNT and CDR2 YENEEA. The V gene end was trimmed by 5 bases and the J gene end by 4 bases; junction bases not matched to a gene: 12. CDR3 sequence reads: CASSPPVRGGGETQYF. The CDR3 bases are TGTGCCAGCAGCCCCCCTGTACGGGGGGGCGGAGAGACCCAGTACTTC.

This clone was observed a handful of times. V usage is TRBV11-2 and J usage is TRBJ2-2, with unresolved D. Between the trimmed V and J ends, which lost 6 bases and 8 bases, there was a span of 22 bases. The CDR3 spans 16 residues. Germline V lookup: CDR1 SGHAT, CDR2 FQNNGV. CDR3 amino acids: CASSPPWADTLGELFF. The CDR3 coding sequence is TGTGCCAGCAGTCCCCCGTGGGCAGATACCTTGGGGGAGCTGTTTTTT.

The chain joins TRBV6-5 to TRBJ2-7, with D perhaps matching TRBD1 (6 bases). Looked up from germline, CDR1 is MNHEY and CDR2 is SVGAGI. The CDR3 length is 14 residues. Trimming removed 6 bases from V and 5 bases from J, with 17 bases in between. CDR3 residues: CASRRLTGNNEQYF. The DNA for the CDR3 is TGTGCCAGCAGGAGATTAACAGGGAACAACGAGCAGTACTTC.

This clone was detected a few times. An end of the junction differs from the germline gene, which may be a read error. The rearrangement uses TRBV30 and TRBJ1-1; TRBD1 matches at 10 bases. This CDR3 has 15 residues. Germline assignment: CDR1 GTSNPN and CDR2 SVGIG (reference sequence). For the CDR3, the DNA is TGTCCCTGGAGTCCCAAGGGACAGGGGAGGCCTGAATCTTTCTTC. This gives the protein CPWSPKGQGRPESFF.

This clone was detected a few times. The chain employs TRBV4-3 and TRBJ1-4; possible D gene TRBD1, 6 bases. This CDR3 spans 14 amino acids. The germline V gene has CDR1 LGHNA and CDR2 YSLEER. Trimming removed 3 bases from V and 8 bases from J, with 13 bases in between. CDR3 protein: CASSQEGGQEKLFF. DNA of the CDR3: TGCGCCAGCAGCCAGGAGGGGGGGCAAGAAAAACTGTTTTTT.

The rearrangement uses TRBV19 and TRBJ1-6, with D uncertain. V lost 5 bases, J lost 8 bases, and 7 bases lay in between. The CDR3 covers 12 residues. The germline CDR1 and CDR2 sequences are LNHDA and SQIVND (reference sequence). Here the CDR3 reads CASSSIDSPLHF. The CDR3 coding sequence is TGTGCCAGTAGTTCTATTGATTCACCCCTCCACTTT.

This clone was observed once. The V and J genes are TRBV4-2 and TRBJ2-5, with 7 bases aligning to TRBD2. The CDR3 length is 15 residues. After removal of 1 base from V and 5 bases from J, the junction contained 7 bases not matched to a gene. CDR1 is LGHNA and CDR2 is YNFKEQ in the germline V gene. CDR3 sequence: CASSQAKRGGETQYF. The DNA of the CDR3 is TGTGCCAGCAGCCAAGCGAAGCGGGGTGGGGAGACCCAGTACTTC.

This chain connects TRBV7-9 to TRBJ2-1; D is uncertain. The germline V and J ends were trimmed by 3 bases and 6 bases, with 12 bases remaining between them. The CDR3 consists of 14 residues. Germline V gene sequence: CDR1 SEHNR, CDR2 FQNEAQ (reference sequence). The CDR3 region has the DNA TGTGCCAGCAGCTTGATGACAAGCTCCAATGAGCAGTTCTTC. Amino acid sequence: CASSLMTSSNEQFF.

J is TRBJ2-7 and V is TRBV7-2, with D maybe TRBD1 (5 bases). Germline lookup yields CDR1 SGHTA and CDR2 FQGNSA. The CDR3 totals 14 residues. The V gene lost 6 bases and the J gene lost 0 bases, with 12 bases spanning the gap. CDR3 nucleotides: TGTGCCAGCAGAACAGGCACCCTCTCCTACGAGCAGTACTTC. Translated, it gives CASRTGTLSYEQYF.

The gene calls are TRBV5-1 and TRBJ1-1; the match to TRBD1 covers 7 bases. The germline gives CDR1 SGHRS, CDR2 YFSETQ. V was pared by 5 bases and J by 5 bases, with 9 bases of the junction left unmatched. The CDR3 covers 14 residues. The CDR3 here is CASRATGFETEAFF. The CDR3 DNA reads as TGCGCCAGCAGGGCGACAGGGTTCGAAACTGAAGCTTTCTTT.

Only one count was recorded for this clone. The CDR3: CASSKGGSREFQPQHF. CDR3 sequence (DNA): TGTGCCAGCAGCAAAGGTGGAAGCAGGGAATTCCAGCCCCAGCATTTT. The chain links TRBV21-1 to TRBJ1-5; TRBD1 is the table's D call, not checked against the DNA. TRBV21-1 is a documented pseudogene. The CDR3 covers 16 residues.

This clone was picked up a small number of times. The rearrangement links TRBV19 to TRBJ2-2; TRBD1 matches 8 bases. Losses at the gene ends were 3 bases for V and 8 bases for J; bases not matched to a gene: 11. In germline, CDR1 is LNHDA, CDR2 SQIVND (reference sequence). The CDR3 extends over 16 amino acids. The CDR3, as DNA: TGTGCCAGTAGTATTATGACAGGGGCCGCACCGGGGGAGCTGTTTTTT. Amino acid sequence: CASSIMTGAAPGELFF.

The V call is TRBV2, the J call TRBJ1-1; D call uncertain. The length of the CDR3 is 14 residues. Germline lookup yields CDR1 SNHLY and CDR2 FYNNEI. V dropped 1 base and J dropped 5 bases, with 11 bases sitting between them. The CDR3: CASSEEGRGTEAFF. CDR3 DNA sequence: TGTGCCAGCAGTGAAGAGGGCCGGGGTACTGAAGCTTTCTTT.

The chain recombines TRBV10-1 with TRBJ1-1; D perhaps matches TRBD1 (5 bases). V dropped 4 bases and J dropped 3 bases, with 12 bases sitting between them. CDR1 and CDR2 (germline): WNHNN, SYGVQD (reference sequence). The CDR3 is 14 amino acids. This CDR3 reads CASSARGIDTEAFF. DNA for the CDR3: TGCGCCAGCAGTGCTCGGGGGATAGACACTGAAGCTTTCTTT.

The V call is TRBV5-6, the J call TRBJ2-1; the D gene is possibly TRBD1 (6 bases). Germline loops: CDR1 SGHDT, CDR2 YYEEEE. The CDR3 loop spans 16 amino acids. V was cut by 6 bases and J by 0 bases, with 16 bases left in between. The DNA for the CDR3 is TGTGCCAGCACTCGGGGACACCTAAGCTCCTACAATGAGCAGTTCTTC. This translates into CASTRGHLSSYNEQFF.

The V gene is TRBV19, the J gene TRBJ1-6; TRBD1 aligns across 9 bases. The trim removed 6 bases at V and 9 bases at J, leaving 6 bases unmatched. The CDR3 runs to 14 residues. The germline V gene encodes CDR1 LNHDA and CDR2 SQIVND (reference sequence). The CDR3 nucleotides read TGTGCCAGTAGGGGACAGGGCGGGCCTTCACCCCTCCACTTT. As protein: CASRGQGGPSPLHF.

V is TRBV7-7 and J is TRBJ1-1; 7 nucleotides match TRBD1. V lost 6 bases to trimming and J lost 3 bases; unmatched junction nucleotides: 4. This CDR3 region has 13 residues. Germline V gene lookup returns CDR1 SSHAT and CDR2 FNYEAQ (reference sequence). CDR3 in DNA: TGTGCCAGCAGTCGGGACAGAGACACTGAAGCTTTCTTT. This translates into CASSRDRDTEAFF.

V is TRBV15 and J is TRBJ2-5; D possibly corresponds to TRBD1 (5 bases). The CDR3 loop spans 13 amino acids. The V gene's germline CDR1 is LNHNV and CDR2 YYDKDF (reference sequence). V was pared by 5 bases and J by 5 bases, with 12 bases between. CDR3: CATSDQGWETQYF. The CDR3 DNA is TGTGCCACCAGCGATCAGGGTTGGGAGACCCAGTACTTC.

This clone showed up just a few times. This chain uses TRBV29-1 with TRBJ1-5, with a possible D match to TRBD1 (5 bases). Per germline, CDR1 SQVTM and CDR2 ANQGSEA. The V and J ends lost 5 bases and 2 bases respectively, with 10 bases between them. The CDR3 length is 13 residues. CDR3 nucleotides: TGCAGCGTTCAGGGTAACGGCAATCAGCCCCAGCATTTT. Translated: CSVQGNGNQPQHF.

The chain carries TRBV2 and TRBJ1-5, with 7 bases identical to TRBD1. The CDR3 totals 14 residues. Germline CDR1 SNHLY, CDR2 FYNNEI. Losses at the gene ends were 4 bases for V and 3 bases for J; bases not matched to a gene: 3. The CDR3 here is CASSGGQNNQPQHF. The CDR3 DNA reads TGTGCCAGCAGTGGGGGACAGAACAATCAGCCCCAGCATTTT.

This chain links TRBV7-2 with TRBJ2-1; TRBD2 is a possible D gene (5 bases). The germline CDR1 and CDR2 sequences are SGHTA and FQGNSA. The CDR3 length is 13 residues. V was cut by 4 bases and J by 7 bases, with 11 bases left in between. The CDR3 bases are TGTGCCAGCAGCTCCGCTCGGAGGAATGAGCAGTTCTTC. It encodes CASSSARRNEQFF. The entire variable domain, with the rest obtained from reference TRBV7-2 and TRBJ2-1, is as follows: GAGVSQSPSNKVTEKGKDVELRCDPISGHTALYWYRQSLGQGLEFLIYFQGNSAPDKSGLPSDRFSAERTGGSVSTLTIQRTQQEDSAVYLCASSSARRNEQFFGPGTRLTVL.

This clone was seen more than once but under ten times. The J gene is TRBJ1-5, the V gene TRBV6-4; 9 bases agree with TRBD1. Looked up from germline, CDR1 is MRHNA and CDR2 is SNTAGT. Trimming removed 4 bases from V and 1 base from J; junction bases left unmatched: 5. The CDR3 runs 16 residues. The CDR3 here is CASSGGQGRSNQPQHF. The CDR3 coding sequence is TGTGCCAGCAGTGGCGGACAGGGGCGGAGCAATCAGCCCCAGCATTTT.

The gene calls are TRBV6-1 and TRBJ2-1, with TRBD1 matching 8 bases. The CDR3 loop spans 15 amino acids. Germline V lookup: CDR1 MNHNS, CDR2 SASEGT. Trimming took 8 bases from V and 8 from J; bases not matched to a gene: 14. In nucleotides, the CDR3 is TGTGCCAGCCTTAGGGTGGGACAGGTATCGGATGAGCAGTTCTTC. Amino acid sequence: CASLRVGQVSDEQFF.

Only one count was recorded for this clone. The V gene is TRBV6-5, the J gene TRBJ1-6; TRBD1 might be the D (6 bases). Germline V gene lookup returns CDR1 MNHEY and CDR2 SVGAGI. This CDR3 is 13 amino acids long. The V gene lost 10 bases and the J gene lost 7 bases, with 14 bases spanning the gap. CDR3 sequence (DNA): TGTGCCACCACCCAGGGGTTCAATTCACCCCTCCACTTT. Residues: CATTQGFNSPLHF.

The chain couples TRBV7-2 to TRBJ2-5; TRBD2 aligns across 8 bases. The V and J ends lost 2 bases and 12 bases, in that order; junction bases with no gene match: 14. CDR3 length: 15 amino acids. The germline V gene has CDR1 SGHTA and CDR2 FQGNSA. The CDR3 reads CASSLRSGGAHSKYF. The DNA for the CDR3 is TGTGCCAGCAGCTTAAGGTCCGGGGGGGCCCATTCGAAGTACTTC.

This sequence joins TRBV5-1 and TRBJ2-3, with D tentatively TRBD2 (6 bases). V gave up 4 bases and J gave up 2 bases, with 8 bases separating them. The CDR3 runs to 13 residues. From germline, CDR1 is SGHRS and CDR2 YFSETQ. The CDR3, as DNA: TGCGCCAGCAGCCTGCGGGACACAGATACGCAGTATTTT. Protein: CASSLRDTDTQYF.

The genes are TRBV19 and TRBJ2-3; D may be TRBD1 (6 bases). Germline CDR1 LNHDA, CDR2 SQIVND (reference sequence). V dropped 7 bases and J dropped 8 bases, with 13 bases sitting between them. The CDR3 has 12 amino acids. CDR3 sequence reads: CASTEGRGTQYF. CDR3 DNA: TGTGCCAGTACCGAGGGCAGGGGTACGCAGTATTTT.

This clone was counted once. V and J are TRBV4-3 and TRBJ2-5; D is possibly TRBD2 (5 bases). The J call is in doubt because the DNA end fits TRBJ2-7 better. CDR1 and CDR2 (germline): LGHNA, YSLEER. The CDR3 has 15 residues. CDR3 nucleotides: TGCGCCAGCAGCCAAGACCCGGGGTCGCGCTACGAGCAGTACTTC. Translating gives CASSQDPGSRYEQYF.

V is TRBV7-8 and J is TRBJ1-2; D is possibly TRBD1 (5 bases). Per the germline V gene, CDR1 is SGHVS and CDR2 is FQNEAQ. CDR3 length: 13 residues. V lost 0 bases and J lost 7, with 9 bases in between. The CDR3 sequence: CASSLASRAGYTF. The CDR3 nucleotides are TGTGCCAGCAGCTTAGCGTCCAGGGCTGGCTACACCTTC.